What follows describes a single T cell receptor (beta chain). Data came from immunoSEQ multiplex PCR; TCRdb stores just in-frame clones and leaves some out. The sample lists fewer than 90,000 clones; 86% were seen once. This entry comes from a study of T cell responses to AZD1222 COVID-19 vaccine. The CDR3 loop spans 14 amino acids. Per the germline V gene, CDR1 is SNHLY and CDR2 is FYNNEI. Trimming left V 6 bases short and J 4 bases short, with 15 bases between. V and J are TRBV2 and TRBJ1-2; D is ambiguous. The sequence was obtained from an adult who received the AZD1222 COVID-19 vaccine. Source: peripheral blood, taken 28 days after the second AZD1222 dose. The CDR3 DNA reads TGTGCCAGCAGCCAAGGTGGGTCAGGCTATGGCTACACCTTC. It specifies CASSQGGSGYGYTF.